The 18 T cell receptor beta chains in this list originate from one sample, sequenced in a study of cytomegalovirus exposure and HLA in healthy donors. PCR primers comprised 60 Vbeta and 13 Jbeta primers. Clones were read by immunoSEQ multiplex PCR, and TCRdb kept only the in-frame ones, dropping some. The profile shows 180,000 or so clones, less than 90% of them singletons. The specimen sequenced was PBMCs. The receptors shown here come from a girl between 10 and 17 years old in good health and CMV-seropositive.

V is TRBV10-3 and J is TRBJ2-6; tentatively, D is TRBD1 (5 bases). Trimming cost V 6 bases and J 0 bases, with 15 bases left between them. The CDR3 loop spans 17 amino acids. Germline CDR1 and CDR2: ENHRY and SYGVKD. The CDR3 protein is CAIRDITLDSGANVLTF. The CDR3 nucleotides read TGTGCCATCAGGGACATAACCCTTGACTCTGGGGCCAACGTCCTGACTTTC.

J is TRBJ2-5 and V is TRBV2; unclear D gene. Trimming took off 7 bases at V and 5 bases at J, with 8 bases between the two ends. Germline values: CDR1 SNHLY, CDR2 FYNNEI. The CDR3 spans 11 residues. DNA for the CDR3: TGTGCCAGCATGGTCGGGGAGACCCAGTACTTC. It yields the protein CASMVGETQYF.

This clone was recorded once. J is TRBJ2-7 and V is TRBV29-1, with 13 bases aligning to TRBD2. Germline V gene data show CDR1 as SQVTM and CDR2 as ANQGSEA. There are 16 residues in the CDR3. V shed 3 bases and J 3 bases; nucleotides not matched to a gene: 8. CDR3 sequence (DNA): TGCAGCGTTGAGGGGACTAGCGGGAAAAACCTCTACGAGCAGTACTTC. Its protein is CSVEGTSGKNLYEQYF.

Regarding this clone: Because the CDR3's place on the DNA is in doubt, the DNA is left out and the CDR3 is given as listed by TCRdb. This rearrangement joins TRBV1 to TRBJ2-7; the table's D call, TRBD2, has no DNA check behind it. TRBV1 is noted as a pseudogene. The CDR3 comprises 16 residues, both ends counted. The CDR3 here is CTSSQVASGSLYEQYF.

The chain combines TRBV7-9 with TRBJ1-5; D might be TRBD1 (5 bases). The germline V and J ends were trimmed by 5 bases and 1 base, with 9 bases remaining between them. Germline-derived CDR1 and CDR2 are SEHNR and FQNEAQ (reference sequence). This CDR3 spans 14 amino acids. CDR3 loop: CASSPDSSNQPQHF. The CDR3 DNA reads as TGTGCCAGCAGCCCAGACAGCAGCAATCAGCCCCAGCATTTT.

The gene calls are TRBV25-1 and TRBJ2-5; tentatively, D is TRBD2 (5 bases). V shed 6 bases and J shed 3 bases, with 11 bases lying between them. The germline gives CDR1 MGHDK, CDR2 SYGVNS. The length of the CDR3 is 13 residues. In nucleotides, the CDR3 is TGTGCCAGCAGATTGAGCGGAAAAGAGACCCAGTACTTC. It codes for CASRLSGKETQYF.

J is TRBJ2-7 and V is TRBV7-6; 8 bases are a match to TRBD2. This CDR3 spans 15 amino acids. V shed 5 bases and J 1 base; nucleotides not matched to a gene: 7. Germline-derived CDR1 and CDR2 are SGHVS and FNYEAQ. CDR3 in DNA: TGTGCCAGCAGCCTTACTAGCGGTCCTTCCTACGAGCAGTACTTC. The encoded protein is CASSLTSGPSYEQYF.

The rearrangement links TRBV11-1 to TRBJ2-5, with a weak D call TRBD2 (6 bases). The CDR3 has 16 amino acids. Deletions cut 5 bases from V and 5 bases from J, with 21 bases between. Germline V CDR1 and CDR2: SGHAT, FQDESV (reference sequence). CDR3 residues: CASSIGIAEGLETQYF. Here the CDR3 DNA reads TGTGCCAGCAGCATAGGGATAGCGGAGGGGTTGGAGACCCAGTACTTC.

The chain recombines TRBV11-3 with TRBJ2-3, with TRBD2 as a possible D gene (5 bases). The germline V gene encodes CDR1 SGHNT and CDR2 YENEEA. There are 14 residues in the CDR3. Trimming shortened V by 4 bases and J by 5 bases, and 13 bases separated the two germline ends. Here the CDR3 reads CASSWESGGDTQYF. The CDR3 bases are TGTGCCAGCAGCTGGGAGAGCGGAGGAGATACGCAGTATTTT.

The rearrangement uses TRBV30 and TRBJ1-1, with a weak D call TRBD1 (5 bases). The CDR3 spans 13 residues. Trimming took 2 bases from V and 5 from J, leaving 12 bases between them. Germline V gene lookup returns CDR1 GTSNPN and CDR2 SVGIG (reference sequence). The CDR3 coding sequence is TGTGCCTGGAGTATGGAAGGGGTAACTGAAGCTTTCTTT. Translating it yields CAWSMEGVTEAFF.

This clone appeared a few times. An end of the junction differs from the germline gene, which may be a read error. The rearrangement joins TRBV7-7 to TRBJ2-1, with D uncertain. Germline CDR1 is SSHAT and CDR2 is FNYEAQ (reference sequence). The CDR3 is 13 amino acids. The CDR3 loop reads CASSFLEASEQFF. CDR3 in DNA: TGTGCTAGCAGCTTTCTAGAAGCCAGTGAGCAGTTCTTC.

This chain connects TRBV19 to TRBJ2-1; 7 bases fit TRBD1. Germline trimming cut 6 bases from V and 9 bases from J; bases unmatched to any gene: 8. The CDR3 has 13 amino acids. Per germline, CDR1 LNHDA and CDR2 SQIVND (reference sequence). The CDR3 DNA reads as TGTGCCAGTAGAAGACAGGGTTGGGTTGAGCAGTTCTTC. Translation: CASRRQGWVEQFF.

The CDR3 sequence: CASSSGTGVGNTIYF. In nucleotides, the CDR3 is TGTGCCAGCAGCTCAGGGACAGGGGTTGGAAACACCATATATTTT. The chain links TRBV7-9 to TRBJ1-3, with 10 bases that match TRBD1. The germline gives CDR1 SEHNR, CDR2 FQNEAQ (reference sequence). The CDR3 runs to 15 residues. The trim removed 4 bases at V and 3 bases at J, leaving 3 bases unmatched.

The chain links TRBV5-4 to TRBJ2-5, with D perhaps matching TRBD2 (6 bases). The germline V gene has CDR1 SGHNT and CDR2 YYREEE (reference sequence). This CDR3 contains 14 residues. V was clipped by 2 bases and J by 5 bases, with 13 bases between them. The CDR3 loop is CASSFGGEAETQYF. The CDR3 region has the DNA TGTGCCAGCAGCTTCGGGGGAGAGGCCGAGACCCAGTACTTC.

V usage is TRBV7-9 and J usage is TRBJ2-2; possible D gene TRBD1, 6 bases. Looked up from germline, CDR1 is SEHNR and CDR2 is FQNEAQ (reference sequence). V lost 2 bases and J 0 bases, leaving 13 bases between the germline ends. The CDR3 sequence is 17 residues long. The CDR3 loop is CASSLPRDRTNTGELFF. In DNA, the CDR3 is TGTGCCAGCAGCTTACCAAGAGACAGGACGAACACCGGGGAGCTGTTTTTT. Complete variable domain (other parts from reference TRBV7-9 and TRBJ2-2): DTGVSQNPRHKITKRGQNVTFRCDPISEHNRLYWYRQTLGQGPEFLTYFQNEAQLEKSRLLSDRFSAERPKGSFSTLEIQRTEQGDSAMYLCASSLPRDRTNTGELFFGEGSRLTVL.

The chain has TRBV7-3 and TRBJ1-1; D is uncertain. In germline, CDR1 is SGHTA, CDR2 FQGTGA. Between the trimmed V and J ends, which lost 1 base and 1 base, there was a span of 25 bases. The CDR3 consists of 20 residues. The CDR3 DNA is TGTGCCAGCAGCTTAAAAGCGCGGGGTCAGTCTGGCGGAAGGAACACTGAAGCTTTCTTT. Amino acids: CASSLKARGQSGGRNTEAFF.

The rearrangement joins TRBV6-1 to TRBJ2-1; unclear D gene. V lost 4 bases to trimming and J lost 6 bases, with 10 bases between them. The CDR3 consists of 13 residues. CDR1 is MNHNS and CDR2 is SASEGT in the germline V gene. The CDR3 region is CASSGYKSNEQFF. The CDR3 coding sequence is TGTGCCAGCAGTGGGTACAAGTCCAATGAGCAGTTCTTC.

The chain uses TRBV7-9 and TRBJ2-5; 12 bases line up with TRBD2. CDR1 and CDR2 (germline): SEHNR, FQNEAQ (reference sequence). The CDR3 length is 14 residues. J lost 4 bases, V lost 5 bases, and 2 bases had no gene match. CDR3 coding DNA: TGTGCCAGCAGCCCGGGACTAGCGGGAGAGACCCAGTACTTC. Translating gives CASSPGLAGETQYF.